This T cell receptor (beta chain) was identified in a study of patients and donors after allogeneic stem cell transplantation. CDR1 is MGHRA and CDR2 is YSYEKL in the germline V gene. This CDR3 has 13 residues. V dropped 1 base and J dropped 7 bases, with 10 bases sitting between them. One entry per CDR3 protein, called by TCRdb with MiXCR from the RT-PCR reads. This table has some 960,000 distinct CDR3 sequences, over 15% appearing once. This chain joins TRBV4-1 and TRBJ1-2; the D is unclear. The sequence was collected from a human donor who was either an allogeneic HSCT recipient or a stem cell or donor lymphocyte infusion donor (not recorded which). It is not recorded whose cells these are; they may come from a transplant donor. Sequencing was carried out using blood, either unsorted or a sorted T cell fraction (not recorded which). CDR3 residues: CASSQGLGSGYTF. The CDR3 DNA follows: TGCGCCAGCAGCCAAGGATTGGGATCTGGCTACACCTTC.